One and the same sample provided the 21 T cell receptor beta chains below, sequenced in a study of blood T cell repertoires in COVID-19. The assay was immunoSEQ multiplex PCR, and TCRdb's table has in-frame clones only and misses some. Seen here are 70,000 to 95,000 clones, 70% to 90% observed once, and the top ten hold roughly an eighth. Sequenced input: peripheral blood. These receptors came from a human donor in a cohort sampled during active COVID-19.

This chain links TRBV30 with TRBJ1-3; unclear D gene. Germline CDR1 and CDR2: GTSNPN and SVGIG (reference sequence). The V end lost 0 bases, the J end lost 7 bases, and 7 bases lay between the germline ends. CDR3 length: 12 residues. The CDR3 loop is CAWSVHPNTIYF. The CDR3 nucleotides read TGTGCCTGGAGTGTACACCCCAACACCATATATTTT.

The V call is TRBV7-8, the J call TRBJ2-5; perhaps TRBD1 as D (5 bases). V was shortened by 3 bases and J by 1 base, with 18 bases between the two germline ends. Germline-derived CDR1 and CDR2 are SGHVS and FQNEAQ. The CDR3 spans 17 residues. The CDR3 region has the DNA TGTGCCAGCAGCTTTCCCAGGGCAGAGAAAGTCCAAGAGACCCAGTACTTC. This codes for CASSFPRAEKVQETQYF. Full variable domain (remainder filled in from reference TRBV7-8 and TRBJ2-5): GAGVSQSPRYKVAKRGQDVALRCDPISGHVSLFWYQQALGQGPEFLTYFQNEAQLDKSGLPSDRFFAERPEGSVSTLKIQRTQQEDSAVYLCASSFPRAEKVQETQYFGPGTRLLVL.

This chain links TRBV11-3 with TRBJ2-5; 10 nucleotides agree with TRBD1. With V trimmed by 5 bases and J by 4 bases, 7 bases remained unmatched. CDR1 SGHNT and CDR2 YENEEA come from the germline V gene. This CDR3 has 15 residues. CDR3 amino acids: CASSDPTGGRETQYF. The CDR3 DNA reads TGTGCCAGCAGCGACCCGACAGGGGGCAGAGAGACCCAGTACTTC.

The V call is TRBV29-1, the J call TRBJ2-5, with TRBD1 matching 10 bases. CDR1 and CDR2 (germline): SQVTM, ANQGSEA. The CDR3 length is 15 residues. V shed 3 bases and J 4 bases; nucleotides not matched to a gene: 8. CDR3 DNA: TGCAGCGTTGATAGAGGGACAGGGGCGATAGAGACCCAGTACTTC. It yields the protein CSVDRGTGAIETQYF.

The V gene is TRBV6-1, the J gene TRBJ2-3; tentatively, D is TRBD2 (6 bases). CDR3 size: 16 residues. V lost 3 bases and J 2 bases, leaving 15 bases between the germline ends. CDR1 and CDR2 (germline): MNHNS, SASEGT. CDR3 in DNA: TGTGCCAGCAGTGAGGCGGGGCAGATTAACACAGATACGCAGTATTTT. It is translated as CASSEAGQINTDTQYF.

The rearrangement links TRBV6-5 to TRBJ2-7; 9 nucleotides line up with TRBD1. The CDR3 runs 14 residues. Germline CDR1 is MNHEY and CDR2 is SVGAGI. The ends lost 5 bases at V and 4 bases at J; junction bases unmatched: 6. CDR3 residues: CASSRDREQYEQYF. The CDR3 DNA follows: TGTGCCAGCAGTCGGGACAGGGAACAGTACGAGCAGTACTTC.

This clone was observed a handful of times. The chain joins TRBV4-3 to TRBJ1-2; 9 bases match TRBD1. The germline V gene has CDR1 LGHNA and CDR2 YSLEER. Losses at the gene ends were 4 bases for V and 0 bases for J; bases not matched to a gene: 3. The CDR3 covers 15 residues. The chain's CDR3 is CASSPDRGTNYGYTF. CDR3 sequence (DNA): TGCGCCAGCAGCCCGGACAGGGGAACTAACTATGGCTACACCTTC.

The chain links TRBV2 to TRBJ2-7, with a possible D match to TRBD2 (6 bases). With 4 bases removed from V and 1 base from J, the gap between germline ends came to 11 bases. The germline V gene encodes CDR1 SNHLY and CDR2 FYNNEI. CDR3 size: 14 residues. The CDR3 sequence is CASSGLAMSYEQYF. Here the CDR3 DNA reads TGTGCCAGCAGTGGGCTAGCGATGTCCTACGAGCAGTACTTC.

CDR3 sequence: CASSLGVGEKTEAFF. The CDR3 DNA follows: TGCGCCAGCAGCTTGGGGGTTGGGGAGAAGACTGAAGCTTTCTTT. The J gene is TRBJ1-1, the V gene TRBV5-1; D is unresolved. Germline V gene sequence: CDR1 SGHRS, CDR2 YFSETQ. CDR3 length equals 15 residues. Trimming shortened V by 0 bases and J by 5 bases, and 14 bases separated the two germline ends.

V and J are TRBV5-1 and TRBJ2-5, with 12 bases matching TRBD2. CDR3 length: 15 amino acids. The germline gives CDR1 SGHRS, CDR2 YFSETQ. Trimming at V came to 5 bases and at J to 4 bases, leaving 6 bases not matched to a gene. The DNA for the CDR3 is TGCGCCAGCAGGTTGACTAGCGGGGGCGGAGAGACCCAGTACTTC. Translated: CASRLTSGGGETQYF.

Here the CDR3 reads CASSLVQANTEAFF. The CDR3 coding sequence is TGCGCCAGCAGCTTGGTCCAGGCCAACACTGAAGCTTTCTTT. The J gene is TRBJ1-1, the V gene TRBV5-1; D is unclear. This CDR3 has 14 amino acids. Trimming took off 0 bases at V and 2 bases at J, with 8 bases between the two ends. Per germline, CDR1 SGHRS and CDR2 YFSETQ.

The chain links TRBV5-1 to TRBJ1-1; the D gene is possibly TRBD1 (5 bases). This CDR3 is 13 amino acids long. Germline V gene lookup returns CDR1 SGHRS and CDR2 YFSETQ. Between the trimmed V and J ends, which lost 4 bases and 10 bases, there was a span of 17 bases. The CDR3 nucleotides read TGCGCCAGCAGCAGCGTTCAGGGATGGGGAGCTTTCTTT. Amino acids: CASSSVQGWGAFF.

The gene calls are TRBV5-5 and TRBJ2-3, with a possible D match to TRBD1 (6 bases). Germline CDR1 and CDR2: SGHKS and YYEKEE (reference sequence). This CDR3 is 14 amino acids long. The V gene lost 4 bases and the J gene lost 2 bases, with 11 bases spanning the gap. This CDR3 reads CASSARGYTDTQYF. DNA for the CDR3: TGTGCCAGCAGCGCTAGGGGGTACACAGATACGCAGTATTTT.

The chain carries TRBV6-5 and TRBJ1-3, with 8 bases aligning to TRBD1. The CDR3 loop spans 13 amino acids. Germline V gives CDR1 MNHEY, CDR2 SVGAGI. Trimming at V came to 6 bases and at J to 8 bases, leaving 6 bases not matched to a gene. The DNA of the CDR3 is TGTGCCAGCAGAGGACAGGGTTGGGACACCATATATTTT. This gives the protein CASRGQGWDTIYF.

The chain joins TRBV5-1 to TRBJ1-1; D gene unclear. This CDR3 region has 14 residues. Trimming pared 0 bases from V and 1 base from J, leaving 7 bases between. From germline, CDR1 is SGHRS and CDR2 YFSETQ. As DNA, the CDR3 is TGCGCCAGCAGCTTGGCCTCCGGGAACACTGAAGCTTTCTTT. This gives the protein CASSLASGNTEAFF.

This clone was counted once. The chain recombines TRBV5-1 with TRBJ2-2, with a weak D call TRBD2 (8 bases). The V and J ends lost 3 bases and 5 bases respectively, with 14 bases between them. This CDR3 comprises 15 residues. Germline CDR1 SGHRS, CDR2 YFSETQ. CDR3 loop: CASSSGGTVTGELFF. DNA of the CDR3: TGCGCCAGCAGCTCGGGAGGGACAGTAACCGGGGAGCTGTTTTTT.

V usage is TRBV15 and J usage is TRBJ2-7; D possibly corresponds to TRBD2 (6 bases). V was shortened by 0 bases and J by 1 base, with 13 bases between the two germline ends. The CDR3 is made up of 16 amino acids. Germline lookup yields CDR1 LNHNV and CDR2 YYDKDF (reference sequence). CDR3 DNA sequence: TGTGCCACCAGCAGAGATGGGGGGTCCAAATCCTACGAGCAGTACTTC. Protein: CATSRDGGSKSYEQYF. The full variable domain, completed using reference TRBV15 and TRBJ2-7, is DAMVIQNPRYQVTQFGKPVTLSCSQTLNHNVMYWYQQKSSQAPKLLFHYYDKDFNNEADTPDNFQSRRPNTSFCFLDIRSPGLGDTAMYLCATSRDGGSKSYEQYFGPGTRLTVT.

This chain connects TRBV12-3 or TRBV12-4 to TRBJ2-5; no firm D call. V was trimmed by 3 bases and J by 5 bases, leaving 10 bases between them. This CDR3 spans 13 amino acids. In DNA form, the CDR3 reads TGTGCCAGCAGTTTCAATACCGGGGAGACCCAGTACTTC. The encoded protein is CASSFNTGETQYF.

This clone has just a few counts. The chain carries TRBV4-1 and TRBJ1-2, with 8 bases fitting TRBD1. CDR3 length: 16 amino acids. Germline CDR1 MGHRA, CDR2 YSYEKL. V was pared by 1 base and J by 8 bases, with 12 bases of the junction left unmatched. The CDR3: CASSQGGLDRGSGYTF. The CDR3 bases are TGCGCCAGCAGCCAAGGGGGTTTAGACAGGGGATCAGGCTACACCTTC.

This clone was picked up a small number of times. V gene TRBV7-2 combines with J gene TRBJ2-5, with D maybe TRBD1 (5 bases). Germline V CDR1 and CDR2: SGHTA, FQGNSA. Trimming left V 8 bases short and J 2 bases short, with 12 bases between. The CDR3 sequence is 13 residues long. The CDR3, as DNA: TGTGCCAGCCGCCTAGACAGACAAGAGACCCAGTACTTC. Its translation is CASRLDRQETQYF.

This rearrangement joins TRBV2 to TRBJ1-1; perhaps TRBD1 as D (6 bases). The CDR3 spans 14 residues. Trimming shortened V by 6 bases and J by 5 bases, and 16 bases separated the two germline ends. The V gene's germline CDR1 is SNHLY and CDR2 FYNNEI. CDR3: CASRDQGSATEAFF. CDR3 nucleotides: TGTGCCAGCAGAGACCAGGGGAGCGCGACTGAAGCTTTCTTT.